This T cell receptor beta chain was retrieved from a study of blood T cell repertoires in COVID-19. Overall study: Researchers got acute and convalescent COVID-19 samples from the United States, Italy and Spain. T cells, B-cell-depleted T cells, or PBMCs supplied cDNA or gDNA.

Germline V gives CDR1 MDHEN, CDR2 SYDVKM. The CDR3 covers 15 residues. J lost 4 bases, V lost 6 bases, and 6 bases had no gene match. The authors' processing: Estimated nucleated cell counts came from reference gene primer amplification. The assay was immunoSEQ multiplex PCR, and TCRdb's table has in-frame clones only and misses some. V and J calls and clone size are as listed in that table; D and trimming were resolved from the DNA. The table lists 150,000 or so clones, about 87% of them singletons. The sequenced sample consisted of peripheral blood. The chain combines TRBV28 with TRBJ1-5; the match to TRBD1 covers 10 bases. This receptor was taken from a man older than 75 with acute or convalescent COVID-19. The CDR3 loop reads CASRQTGGENQPQHF. CDR3 nucleotides: TGTGCCAGCAGGCAGACAGGGGGCGAGAATCAGCCCCAGCATTTT. The full variable domain, in which reference TRBV28 and TRBJ1-5 provide the parts outside the CDR3, is DVKVTQSSRYLVKRTGEKVFLECVQDMDHENMFWYRQDPGLGLRLIYFSYDVKMKEKGDIPEGYSVSREKKERFSLILESASTNQTSMYLCASRQTGGENQPQHFGDGTRLSIL.